The TCR beta chain under discussion was sequenced for a study of blood T cell repertoires in COVID-19. Overall study context: The United States, Italy and Spain provided the acute and convalescent COVID-19 samples. T cells, B-cell-depleted T cells, or PBMCs supplied cDNA or gDNA.

Trimming stripped 10 bases from V and 0 bases from J, with 17 bases between. Germline V lookup: CDR1 SGHTS, CDR2 YDEGEE. The CDR3 loop spans 15 amino acids. In the source study's methods: Reference gene primer amplification gave estimated nucleated cell counts. Some clones are missing from TCRdb's copy, which holds only in-frame ones; the method was immunoSEQ multiplex PCR. Clone size and V and J calls were adopted from that table, with D and trimming inferred from the DNA. The sample yields about 48,000 clones, approximately 90% seen once. The sequence came from a man in his sixties or seventies with acute or convalescent COVID-19. Material for sequencing was peripheral blood. The chain employs TRBV5-8 and TRBJ1-5; D might be TRBD1 (5 bases). The CDR3 protein is CAGGGRINSNQPQHF. The CDR3, as DNA: TGTGCCGGTGGGGGGAGGATCAATAGCAATCAGCCCCAGCATTTT.